One sample yielded the 25 T cell receptor beta chains listed below, sequenced in a study of shared clonotypes between healthy human individuals. TCRdb's copy holds only in-frame clones and misses some; the assay was immunoSEQ multiplex PCR. The data show fewer than 600,000 clones, roughly 79% seen once. Sequencing used PBMCs. The receptors were gathered from a woman aged 40 to 50 in good health. Some clones in this sample may be carry-over from other donors' samples.

V is TRBV10-3 and J is TRBJ1-1; D not certain. Trimming cost V 9 bases and J 0 bases, with 11 bases left between them. In germline, CDR1 is ENHRY, CDR2 SYGVKD. CDR3 length equals 13 residues. CDR3 coding DNA: TGTGCCATAAGAGTTGAGGTGAACACTGAAGCTTTCTTT. It specifies CAIRVEVNTEAFF.

V gene TRBV7-9 combines with J gene TRBJ1-3; D uncertain. Germline-derived CDR1 and CDR2 are SEHNR and FQNEAQ (reference sequence). CDR3 size: 13 residues. The ends were cut back, 2 bases at V and 6 bases at J, with 8 bases in the middle. This CDR3 is CASSLSVANTIYF. CDR3 nucleotides: TGTGCCAGCAGCTTATCGGTGGCAAACACCATATATTTT.

The rearrangement links TRBV7-3 to TRBJ2-2; 7 bases map to TRBD2. CDR3 length: 16 amino acids. Trimming took 2 bases from V and 4 from J; bases not matched to a gene: 7. The germline CDR1 and CDR2 sequences are SGHTA and FQGTGA. CDR3 in amino acids: CASSLLAGEGTGELFF. DNA for the CDR3: TGTGCCAGCAGCTTACTGGCGGGAGAAGGCACCGGGGAGCTGTTTTTT.

The V gene is TRBV9, the J gene TRBJ2-2, with D tentatively TRBD1 (6 bases). This CDR3 comprises 14 residues. The V end was cut by 7 bases, the J end by 6 bases, with 16 bases between. In germline, CDR1 is SGDLS, CDR2 YYNGEE. CDR3 DNA sequence: TGTGCCAGCGGGCAAGGGGGATCGGCCGGGGAGCTGTTTTTT. Its translation: CASGQGGSAGELFF. Filled out from reference TRBV9 and TRBJ2-2, the complete variable domain reads DSGVTQTPKHLITATGQRVTLRCSPRSGDLSVYWYQQSLDQGLQFLIQYYNGEERAKGNILERFSAQQFPDLHSELNLSSLELGDSALYFCASGQGGSAGELFFGEGSRLTVL.

The chain has TRBV28 and TRBJ2-7, with D tentatively TRBD1 or TRBD2 (5 bases each). CDR3 length equals 14 residues. The V end was cut by 7 bases, the J end by 12 bases, with 25 bases between. The germline V gene encodes CDR1 MDHEN and CDR2 SYDVKM. CDR3 DNA sequence: TGTGCCAGCACAGGTGGGACCCTACGAGCAGTTCGGTACTTC. Encoded protein: CASTGGTLRAVRYF.

The chain carries TRBV30 and TRBJ1-5; D is undetermined. Trimming took off 1 base at V and 0 bases at J, with 10 bases between the two ends. The germline V gene has CDR1 GTSNPN and CDR2 SVGIG (reference sequence). CDR3 length: 15 residues. Here the CDR3 DNA reads TGTGCCTGGAGTGCGACAAGGAATAGCAATCAGCCCCAGCATTTT. Translating it yields CAWSATRNSNQPQHF.

This clone has more than one count but fewer than ten. The rearrangement uses TRBV28 and TRBJ2-1; D perhaps matches TRBD1 (6 bases). CDR3 length: 14 amino acids. The germline V gene has CDR1 MDHEN and CDR2 SYDVKM. V lost 3 bases, J lost 9 bases, and 15 bases lay in between. The CDR3 sequence is CASSFGRVGGEQFF. The DNA for the CDR3 is TGTGCCAGCAGTTTCGGCAGGGTAGGGGGTGAGCAGTTCTTC. The complete variable domain, with remaining parts taken from reference TRBV28 and TRBJ2-1, reads DVKVTQSSRYLVKRTGEKVFLECVQDMDHENMFWYRQDPGLGLRLIYFSYDVKMKEKGDIPEGYSVSREKKERFSLILESASTNQTSMYLCASSFGRVGGEQFFGPGTRLTVL.

This rearrangement joins TRBV6-5 to TRBJ1-2; the match to TRBD1 covers 8 bases. J lost 7 bases, V lost 10 bases, and 11 bases had no gene match. This CDR3 has 13 residues. Germline assignment: CDR1 MNHEY and CDR2 SVGAGI. Written as DNA, the CDR3 is TGTGCCACCTTCCCTCCAGGGGGCGGTGGCTACACCTTC. Encoded protein: CATFPPGGGGYTF.

The chain combines TRBV11-2 with TRBJ1-2; 7 nucleotides match TRBD1. The length of the CDR3 is 14 residues. V was pared by 5 bases and J by 7 bases, with 10 bases of the junction left unmatched. CDR1 SGHAT and CDR2 FQNNGV come from the germline V gene. CDR3 DNA: TGTGCCAGCAGCGGAACGGACAGGATGAGTGGCTACACCTTC. Its translation: CASSGTDRMSGYTF.

This clone showed up just once. The chain links TRBV7-9 to TRBJ2-3; D remains unclear. Trimming removed 6 bases at V and 0 bases at J, with 7 bases between. The CDR3 has 13 residues. CDR1 is SEHNR and CDR2 is FQNEAQ in the germline V gene (reference sequence). The CDR3 protein is CASRVSSTDTQYF. Written as DNA, the CDR3 is TGTGCCAGCAGAGTTTCTAGCACAGATACGCAGTATTTT. The variable domain in full, with the rest retrieved from reference TRBV7-9 and TRBJ2-3, is DTGVSQNPRHKITKRGQNVTFRCDPISEHNRLYWYRQTLGQGPEFLTYFQNEAQLEKSRLLSDRFSAERPKGSFSTLEIQRTEQGDSAMYLCASRVSSTDTQYFGPGTRLTVL.

The genes are TRBV9 and TRBJ2-5; a weak D match, TRBD2 (6 bases). V was cut by 0 bases and J by 3 bases, with 15 bases left in between. Germline V gene data show CDR1 as SGDLS and CDR2 as YYNGEE. There are 16 residues in the CDR3. In nucleotides, the CDR3 is TGTGCCAGCAGCGTAGGCCTCCGGGCTAGCGAAGAGACCCAGTACTTC. This gives the protein CASSVGLRASEETQYF.

Note on this clone: This could be a read error, since a much larger clone is one nucleotide away. This CDR3 is also generated by other DNA sequences in the sample. This chain uses TRBV30 with TRBJ2-7; D gene unclear. The CDR3 covers 14 residues. Germline CDR1 reads GTSNPN; CDR2 reads SVGIG (reference sequence). CDR3: CAWSVARISYEQYF. CDR3 sequence (DNA): TGCGCCTGGAGTGTAGCCCGAATCTCCTACGAGCAGTACTTC.

The J gene is TRBJ1-5, the V gene TRBV2, with unresolved D. From germline, CDR1 is SNHLY and CDR2 FYNNEI. The CDR3 sequence is 13 residues long. The V and J ends lost 4 bases and 3 bases respectively, with 7 bases between them. CDR3 protein: CASSVGYNQPQHF. CDR3 DNA: TGTGCCAGCAGTGTGGGCTACAATCAGCCCCAGCATTTT.

The genes are TRBV4-1 and TRBJ2-3; 8 nucleotides line up with TRBD1. V lost 5 bases, J lost 1 base, and 8 bases stayed unmatched. Germline V gives CDR1 MGHRA, CDR2 YSYEKL. CDR3 length: 16 residues. The CDR3, as DNA: TGCGCCAGCAGCGGATCCGGGACAGGAGGCACAGATACGCAGTATTTT. Encoded protein: CASSGSGTGGTDTQYF.

This clone was observed a few times. This chain joins TRBV19 and TRBJ2-7, with D possibly matching TRBD2 (5 bases). Trimming removed 3 bases at V and 6 bases at J, with 9 bases between. CDR1 and CDR2 (germline): LNHDA, SQIVND (reference sequence). CDR3 length: 12 residues. The CDR3 bases are TGTGCCAGTAGTATTGGGAGACTCGAGCAGTACTTC. Translated, it gives CASSIGRLEQYF.

Only one count was recorded for this clone. V gene TRBV6-1 combines with J gene TRBJ2-7, with D possibly TRBD1 on 5 matching bases. This CDR3 has 14 amino acids. From germline, CDR1 is MNHNS and CDR2 SASEGT. Trimming pared 6 bases from V and 2 bases from J, leaving 14 bases between. The CDR3 coding sequence is TGTGCCAGCAGGGTGGGGCCCCCCACCTACGAGCAGTACTTC. This sequence encodes CASRVGPPTYEQYF.

The genes are TRBV6-5 and TRBJ2-7; 11 positions agree with TRBD2. Per germline, CDR1 MNHEY and CDR2 SVGAGI. Trimming took 6 bases from V and 3 from J; bases not matched to a gene: 4. This CDR3 region has 14 residues. In nucleotides, the CDR3 is TGTGCCAGCAGGGCGACTAGCGGGAACTACGAGCAGTACTTC. Its protein is CASRATSGNYEQYF.

This chain connects TRBV28 to TRBJ2-5, with unresolved D. The end of the DNA is better explained by TRBJ2-7, so the J call may be wrong. CDR1 is MDHEN and CDR2 is SYDVKM in the germline V gene. CDR3 size: 9 residues. As DNA, the CDR3 is TGTTGGGCGAATAACGAGCAGTACTTC. It specifies CWANNEQYF.

V and J are TRBV28 and TRBJ2-2; a possible D gene is TRBD2 (6 bases). The CDR3 spans 14 residues. In germline, CDR1 is MDHEN, CDR2 SYDVKM. V shed 6 bases and J shed 1 base, with 9 bases lying between them. Written as DNA, the CDR3 is TGTGCCAGCAGCCCCGGGGGGAACACCGGGGAGCTGTTTTTT. This gives the protein CASSPGGNTGELFF.

Comment on this clone: Only one base separates this from a far larger clonotype, so it likely reflects a read error. V usage is TRBV30 and J usage is TRBJ1-1, with a weak D call TRBD1 (6 bases). V lost 3 bases to trimming and J lost 10 bases, with 15 bases between them. The CDR3 contains 12 residues. The V gene's germline CDR1 is GTSNPN and CDR2 SVGIG (reference sequence). CDR3 coding DNA: TGTGCCTGGAGGGGGGCGGCAGCTGGAGCTTTCTTT. Its translation: CAWRGAAAGAFF.

This clone was observed a few times. The likely explanation is a read error, given a far larger clone one base away. The rearrangement joins TRBV6-6 to TRBJ2-7, with D hard to call. The germline CDR1 and CDR2 sequences are MNHNY and SVGAGI (reference sequence). The CDR3 consists of 11 residues. V was shortened by 4 bases and J by 3 bases, with 4 bases between the two germline ends. CDR3 nucleotide sequence: TGTGCCAGCAGTTGGGGCTACGAGCAGTACTTC. This sequence encodes CASSWGYEQYF.

The J gene is TRBJ2-5, the V gene TRBV4-3; D is unresolved. The CDR3 has 16 residues. Trimming took 3 bases from V and 5 from J, leaving 19 bases between them. The germline CDR1 and CDR2 sequences are LGHNA and YSLEER. CDR3 nucleotides: TGCGCCAGCAGCCATTCAAGGCCCGGTGTTCCGGAGACCCAGTACTTC. Protein: CASSHSRPGVPETQYF.

This clone was found once. The CDR3 spells CATSRGYQPQHF. The CDR3 bases are TGTGCCACCAGCCGCGGGTATCAGCCCCAGCATTTT. The V call is TRBV15, the J call TRBJ1-5; no reliable D call. CDR1 and CDR2 from the germline V gene are LNHNV and YYDKDF (reference sequence). Trimming cost V 5 bases and J 5 bases, with 7 bases left between them. The CDR3 is 12 residues long.

J is TRBJ1-2 and V is TRBV19, with D maybe TRBD1 (6 bases). CDR3 length: 17 amino acids. Trimming removed 5 bases from V and 5 bases from J, with 24 bases in between. Germline CDR1 reads LNHDA; CDR2 reads SQIVND (reference sequence). The chain's CDR3 is CASSPGTQLTRGYGYTF. The DNA of the CDR3 is TGTGCCAGTAGTCCAGGGACTCAACTCACGAGGGGGTATGGCTACACCTTC.

The V call is TRBV7-8, the J call TRBJ1-5; a possible D gene is TRBD1 (5 bases). The germline CDR1 and CDR2 sequences are SGHVS and FQNEAQ. The V and J ends lost 5 bases and 4 bases respectively, with 9 bases between them. This CDR3 is built from 13 residues. The CDR3 spells CASSTRENQPQHF. CDR3 nucleotides: TGTGCCAGCAGCACCAGGGAAAATCAGCCCCAGCATTTT.